This T cell receptor beta chain originates from a study of blood T cell repertoires in COVID-19. The protocol was immunoSEQ multiplex PCR, while the TCRdb copy is restricted to in-frame clones and leaves out a portion. The sample shows about 160,000 clones, approximately 80% of them seen only once. Looked up from germline, CDR1 is LNHDA and CDR2 is SQIVND (reference sequence). V was pared by 2 bases and J by 2 bases, with 13 bases between. This CDR3 region has 16 residues. Sequenced: peripheral blood. The clonotype was recovered from a woman of 80 years or more with acute or convalescent COVID-19. The chain joins TRBV19 to TRBJ1-5; D may be TRBD1 (6 bases). The CDR3 region is CASSIITGYGNQPQHF. For the CDR3, the DNA is TGTGCCAGTAGTATAATAACAGGGTACGGCAATCAGCCCCAGCATTTT.